This TCR beta chain emerged from a study of cytomegalovirus exposure and HLA in healthy donors. Findings and caveats of the study: A classifier reportedly called cytomegalovirus status with high sensitivity and specificity. Most subjects had HLA-A and HLA-B alleles reportedly predicted accurately by TCR beta sequences.

Of note for this clone: The antigen is unknown.

V was clipped by 4 bases and J by 6 bases; unmatched bases: 11. The CDR3 has 16 amino acids. In germline, CDR1 is SQVTM, CDR2 ANQGSEA. Amplification used 60 Vbeta primers and 13 Jbeta primers. TCRdb keeps only in-frame clones here, not all; method: immunoSEQ multiplex PCR. The sample includes some 200,000 clones. The gene calls are TRBV29-1 and TRBJ1-4, with 10 bases lining up with TRBD1. Sequenced material: PBMCs. The sequence derives from a man aged 25-45 years in good health and CMV-seronegative. CDR3 loop: CSVGLRGTGDYEKLFF. CDR3 in DNA: TGCAGCGTTGGTCTGCGGGGGACAGGGGACTATGAAAAACTGTTTTTT.